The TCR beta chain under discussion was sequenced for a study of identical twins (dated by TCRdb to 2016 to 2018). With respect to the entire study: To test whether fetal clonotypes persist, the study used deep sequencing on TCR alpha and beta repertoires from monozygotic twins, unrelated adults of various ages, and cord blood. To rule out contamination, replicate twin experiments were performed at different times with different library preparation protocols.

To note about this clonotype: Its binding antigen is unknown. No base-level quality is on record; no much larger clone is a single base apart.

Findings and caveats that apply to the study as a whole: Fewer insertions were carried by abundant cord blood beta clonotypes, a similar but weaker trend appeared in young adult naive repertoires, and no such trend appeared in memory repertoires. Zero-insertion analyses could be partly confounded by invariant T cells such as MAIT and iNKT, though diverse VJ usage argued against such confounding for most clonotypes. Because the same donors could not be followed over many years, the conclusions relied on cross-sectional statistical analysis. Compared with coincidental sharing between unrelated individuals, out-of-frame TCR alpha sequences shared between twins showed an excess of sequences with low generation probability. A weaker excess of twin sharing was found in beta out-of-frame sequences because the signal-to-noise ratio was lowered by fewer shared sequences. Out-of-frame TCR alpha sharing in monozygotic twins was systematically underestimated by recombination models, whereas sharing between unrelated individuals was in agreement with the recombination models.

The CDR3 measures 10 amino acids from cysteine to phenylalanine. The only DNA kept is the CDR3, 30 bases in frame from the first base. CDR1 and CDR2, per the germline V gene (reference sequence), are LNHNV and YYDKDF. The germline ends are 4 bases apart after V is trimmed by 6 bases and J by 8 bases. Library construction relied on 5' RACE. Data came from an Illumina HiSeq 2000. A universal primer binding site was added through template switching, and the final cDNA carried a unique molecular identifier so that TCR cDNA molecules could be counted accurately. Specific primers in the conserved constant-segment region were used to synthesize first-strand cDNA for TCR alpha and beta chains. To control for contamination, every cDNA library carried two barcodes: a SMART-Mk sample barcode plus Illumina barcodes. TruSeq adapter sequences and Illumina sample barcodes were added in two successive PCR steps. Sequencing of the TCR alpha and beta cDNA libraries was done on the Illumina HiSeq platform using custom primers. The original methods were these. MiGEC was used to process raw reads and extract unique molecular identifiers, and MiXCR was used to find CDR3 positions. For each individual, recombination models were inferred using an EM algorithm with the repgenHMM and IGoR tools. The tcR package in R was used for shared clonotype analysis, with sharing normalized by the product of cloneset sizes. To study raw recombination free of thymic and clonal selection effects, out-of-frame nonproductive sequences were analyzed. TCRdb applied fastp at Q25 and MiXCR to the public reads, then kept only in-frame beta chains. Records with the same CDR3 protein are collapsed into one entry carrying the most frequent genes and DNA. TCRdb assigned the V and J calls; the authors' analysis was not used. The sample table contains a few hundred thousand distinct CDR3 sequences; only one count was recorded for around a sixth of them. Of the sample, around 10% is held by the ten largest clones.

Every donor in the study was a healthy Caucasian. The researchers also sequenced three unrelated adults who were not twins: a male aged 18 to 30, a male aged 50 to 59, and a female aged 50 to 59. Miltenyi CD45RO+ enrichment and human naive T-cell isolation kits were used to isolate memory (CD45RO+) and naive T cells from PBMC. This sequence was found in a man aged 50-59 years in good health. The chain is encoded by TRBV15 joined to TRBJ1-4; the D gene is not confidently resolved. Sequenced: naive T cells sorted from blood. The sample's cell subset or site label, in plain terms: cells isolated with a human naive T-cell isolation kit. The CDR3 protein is CATRGEKLFF. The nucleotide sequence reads TGTGCCACCAGGGGGGAAAAACTGTTTTTT.